This T cell receptor (beta chain) appears in the sequencing data of a study of blood T cells in healthy people across ages. V was pared by 7 bases and J by 13 bases, with 7 bases of the junction left unmatched. The CDR3 covers 11 residues. This clonotype has more than one count but fewer than ten. Combining a sample-barcoded 5' primer with a J-beta primer mix, a second PCR ran for about 6 to 11 cycles. Using its own MiXCR run on the 5' RACE reads, TCRdb lists one record per CDR3 protein. Of about 680,000 distinct CDR3 sequences listed, approximately 50% are singletons. Healthy individuals of Caucasian origin from Russia, aged roughly 6 to 100, served as donors.

The sample taken for sequencing was blood. The TCR comes from a woman aged 55-75 years in good health. The V gene is TRBV12-3 or TRBV12-4, the J gene TRBJ2-4; 7 positions match TRBD2. CDR3 sequence reads: CASTVAGEQYF. As DNA, the CDR3 is TGTGCCAGCACGGTGGCGGGAGAGCAGTACTTC.